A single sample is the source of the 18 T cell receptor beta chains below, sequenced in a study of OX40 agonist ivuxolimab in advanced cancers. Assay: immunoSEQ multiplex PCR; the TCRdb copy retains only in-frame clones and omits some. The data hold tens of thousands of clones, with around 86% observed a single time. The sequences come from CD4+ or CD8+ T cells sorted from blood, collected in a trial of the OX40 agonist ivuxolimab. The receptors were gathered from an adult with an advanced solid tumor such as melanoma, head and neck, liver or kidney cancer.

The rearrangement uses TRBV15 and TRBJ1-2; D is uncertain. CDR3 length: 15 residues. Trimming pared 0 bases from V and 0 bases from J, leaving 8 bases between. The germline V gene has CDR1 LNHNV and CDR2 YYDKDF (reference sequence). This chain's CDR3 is CATSRDGSSNYGYTF. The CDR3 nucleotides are TGTGCCACCAGCAGAGATGGATCATCTAACTATGGCTACACCTTC.

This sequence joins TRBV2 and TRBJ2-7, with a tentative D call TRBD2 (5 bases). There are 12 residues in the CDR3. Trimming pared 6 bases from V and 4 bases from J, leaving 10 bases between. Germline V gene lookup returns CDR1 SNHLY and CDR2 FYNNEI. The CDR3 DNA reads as TGTGCCAGCAGGGAGGCTCCTTACGAGCAGTACTTC. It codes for CASREAPYEQYF.

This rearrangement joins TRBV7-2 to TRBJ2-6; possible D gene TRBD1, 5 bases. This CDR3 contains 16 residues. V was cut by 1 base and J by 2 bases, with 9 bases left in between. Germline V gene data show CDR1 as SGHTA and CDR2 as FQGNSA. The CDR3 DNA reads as TGTGCCAGCAGCTTAGGTTCAGGGACTGGGGCCAACGTCCTGACTTTC. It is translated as CASSLGSGTGANVLTF. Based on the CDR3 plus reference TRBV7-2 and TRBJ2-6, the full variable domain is GAGVSQSPSNKVTEKGKDVELRCDPISGHTALYWYRQSLGQGLEFLIYFQGNSAPDKSGLPSDRFSAERTGGSVSTLTIQRTQQEDSAVYLCASSLGSGTGANVLTFGAGSRLTVL.

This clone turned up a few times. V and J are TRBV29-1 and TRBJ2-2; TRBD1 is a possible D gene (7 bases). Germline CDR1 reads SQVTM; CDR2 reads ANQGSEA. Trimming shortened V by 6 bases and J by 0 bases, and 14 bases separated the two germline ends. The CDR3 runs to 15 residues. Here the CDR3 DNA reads TGCAGCGTGGGGGGACAGAGCGCGAACACCGGGGAGCTGTTTTTT. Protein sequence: CSVGGQSANTGELFF.

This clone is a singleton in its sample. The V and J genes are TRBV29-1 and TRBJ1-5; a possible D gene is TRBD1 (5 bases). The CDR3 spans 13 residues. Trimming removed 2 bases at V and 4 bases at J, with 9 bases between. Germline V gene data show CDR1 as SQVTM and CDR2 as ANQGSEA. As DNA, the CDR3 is TGCAGCGTTGAATTTGGGGGGAATCAGCCCCAGCATTTT. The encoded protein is CSVEFGGNQPQHF.

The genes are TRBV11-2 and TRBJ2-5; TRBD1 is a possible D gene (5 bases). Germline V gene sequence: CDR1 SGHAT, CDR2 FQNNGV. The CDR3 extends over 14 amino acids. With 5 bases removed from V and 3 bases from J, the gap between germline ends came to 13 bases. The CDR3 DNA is TGTGCCAGCAGCGCGACAGTCTCTAAAGAGACCCAGTACTTC. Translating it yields CASSATVSKETQYF.

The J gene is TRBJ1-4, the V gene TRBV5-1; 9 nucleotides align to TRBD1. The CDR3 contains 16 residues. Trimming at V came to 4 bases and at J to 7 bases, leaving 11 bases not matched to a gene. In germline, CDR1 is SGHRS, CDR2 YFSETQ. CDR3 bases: TGCGCCAGCAGCCCCACGTGGGACAGGGCGGGTGAAAAACTGTTTTTT. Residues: CASSPTWDRAGEKLFF.

CDR3: CASSQERRGQTEAFF. CDR3 bases: TGCGCCAGCAGCCAAGAACGAAGGGGGCAAACTGAAGCTTTCTTT. The chain uses TRBV4-1 and TRBJ1-1, with 7 bases fitting TRBD1. Germline-derived CDR1 and CDR2 are MGHRA and YSYEKL. The CDR3 runs to 15 residues. The ends lost 0 bases at V and 5 bases at J; junction bases unmatched: 6.

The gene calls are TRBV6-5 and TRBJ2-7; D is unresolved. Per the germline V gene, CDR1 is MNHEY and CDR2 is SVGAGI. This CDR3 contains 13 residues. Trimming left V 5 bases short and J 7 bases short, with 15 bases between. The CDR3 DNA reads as TGTGCCAGCAGTACCATTTGGGGTAATGAGCAGTACTTC. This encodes CASSTIWGNEQYF.

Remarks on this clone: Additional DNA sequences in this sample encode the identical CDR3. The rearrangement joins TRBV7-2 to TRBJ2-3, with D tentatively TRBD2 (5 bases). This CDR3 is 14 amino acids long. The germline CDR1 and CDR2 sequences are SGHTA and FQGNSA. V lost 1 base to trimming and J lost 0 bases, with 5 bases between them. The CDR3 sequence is CASSLGTSTDTQYF. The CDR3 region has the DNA TGTGCCAGCAGCTTAGGGACTAGCACAGATACGCAGTATTTT.

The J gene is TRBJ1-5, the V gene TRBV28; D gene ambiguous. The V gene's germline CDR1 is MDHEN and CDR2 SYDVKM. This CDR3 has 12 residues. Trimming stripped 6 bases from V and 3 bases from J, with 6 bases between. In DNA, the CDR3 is TGTGCCAGCAGGGGGAACAATCAGCCCCAGCATTTT. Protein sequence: CASRGNNQPQHF.

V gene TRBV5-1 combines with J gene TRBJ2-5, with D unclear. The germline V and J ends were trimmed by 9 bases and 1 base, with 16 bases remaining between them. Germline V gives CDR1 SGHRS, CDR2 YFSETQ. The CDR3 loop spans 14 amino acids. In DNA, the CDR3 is TGCGCCACCTCAAAAAGTGGACCCCAAGAGACCCAGTACTTC. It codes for CATSKSGPQETQYF.

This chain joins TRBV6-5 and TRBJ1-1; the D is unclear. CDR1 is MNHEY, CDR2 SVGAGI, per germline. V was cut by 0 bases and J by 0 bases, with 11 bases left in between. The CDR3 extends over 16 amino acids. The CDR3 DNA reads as TGTGCCAGCAGTTACTCGAGTTCGGGTATGAACACTGAAGCTTTCTTT. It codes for CASSYSSSGMNTEAFF.

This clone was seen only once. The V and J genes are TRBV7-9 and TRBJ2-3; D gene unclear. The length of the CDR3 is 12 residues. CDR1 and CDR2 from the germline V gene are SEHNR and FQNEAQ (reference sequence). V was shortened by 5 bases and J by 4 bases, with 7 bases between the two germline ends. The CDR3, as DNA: TGTGCCAGCAGCACAGTGGCAGATACGCAGTATTTT. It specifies CASSTVADTQYF. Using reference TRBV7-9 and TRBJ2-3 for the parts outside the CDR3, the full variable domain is DTGVSQNPRHKITKRGQNVTFRCDPISEHNRLYWYRQTLGQGPEFLTYFQNEAQLEKSRLLSDRFSAERPKGSFSTLEIQRTEQGDSAMYLCASSTVADTQYFGPGTRLTVL.

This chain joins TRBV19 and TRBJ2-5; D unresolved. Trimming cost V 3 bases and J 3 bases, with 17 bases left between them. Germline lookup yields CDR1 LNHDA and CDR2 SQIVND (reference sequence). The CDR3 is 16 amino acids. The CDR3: CASSMPLTGPKETQYF. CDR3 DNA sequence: TGTGCCAGTAGTATGCCTTTGACCGGGCCTAAAGAGACCCAGTACTTC. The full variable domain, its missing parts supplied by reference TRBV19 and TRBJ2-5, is DGGITQSPKYLFRKEGQNVTLSCEQNLNHDAMYWYRQDPGQGLRLIYYSQIVNDFQKGDIAEGYSVSREKKESFPLTVTSAQKNPTAFYLCASSMPLTGPKETQYFGPGTRLLVL.

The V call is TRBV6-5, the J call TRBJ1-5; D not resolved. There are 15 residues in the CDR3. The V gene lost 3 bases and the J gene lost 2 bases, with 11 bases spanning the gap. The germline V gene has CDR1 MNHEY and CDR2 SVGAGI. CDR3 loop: CASSYSSGGNQPQHF. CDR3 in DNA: TGTGCCAGCAGTTATTCTTCGGGAGGCAATCAGCCCCAGCATTTT.

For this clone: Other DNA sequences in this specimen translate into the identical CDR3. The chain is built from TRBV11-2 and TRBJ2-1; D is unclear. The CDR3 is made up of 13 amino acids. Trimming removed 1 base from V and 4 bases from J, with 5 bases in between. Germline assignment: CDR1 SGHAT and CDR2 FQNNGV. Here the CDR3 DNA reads TGTGCCAGCAGCTTAGTTCTTTACAATGAGCAGTTCTTC. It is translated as CASSLVLYNEQFF.

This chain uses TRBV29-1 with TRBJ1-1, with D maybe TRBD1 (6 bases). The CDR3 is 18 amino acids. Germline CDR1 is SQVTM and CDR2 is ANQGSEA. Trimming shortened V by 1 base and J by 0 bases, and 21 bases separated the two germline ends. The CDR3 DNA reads TGCAGCGTTGAAGGGGGGAGGGGGAACTCTAAAATGAACACTGAAGCTTTCTTT. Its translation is CSVEGGRGNSKMNTEAFF.